Each of the 31 T cell receptor beta chains below was sequenced from the same sample in a study of response to subunit inactivated influenza vaccine. MiXCR, run by TCRdb on the RT-PCR reads, gives a single entry per CDR3 protein. This table holds 200,000 to 300,000 distinct CDR3 sequences, over 9% found once. The source was non-naive T cells sorted from PBMCs, collected 14 days before vaccination. Receptor source: a man in his fifties who received an inactivated influenza vaccine.

The sample holds a few counts of this clonotype. CDR3 sequence reads: CASSPSLVAFF. The CDR3 DNA follows: TGTGCCAGCAGTCCAAGTTTGGTAGCTTTCTTT. V is TRBV12-3 or TRBV12-4 and J is TRBJ1-1, with unresolved D. The CDR3 has 11 residues. V dropped 5 bases and J dropped 10 bases, with 11 bases sitting between them.

This clonotype was detected only a few times. V usage is TRBV7-2 and J usage is TRBJ1-3; no reliable D call. The V end was cut by 5 bases, the J end by 2 bases, with 10 bases between. The CDR3 contains 14 residues. Per germline, CDR1 SGHTA and CDR2 FQGNSA. In DNA form, the CDR3 reads TGTGCCAGCAGCGCACGGAGAACTGGAAACACCATATATTTT. Amino acid sequence: CASSARRTGNTIYF.

The gene calls are TRBV5-1 and TRBJ1-2; 9 nucleotides line up with TRBD1. Looked up from germline, CDR1 is SGHRS and CDR2 is YFSETQ. V lost 3 bases and J lost 1; bases outside the gene matches: 1. This CDR3 spans 14 amino acids. In nucleotides, the CDR3 is TGCGCCAGCAGCTCGGGACAGGGTAACTATGGCTACACCTTC. Translation gives CASSSGQGNYGYTF.

This clonotype showed up many times. The CDR3 region has the DNA TGTGCCAGCAGACGACAGGCCTCCTATGGCTACACCTTC. It is translated as CASRRQASYGYTF. The V gene is TRBV12-3 or TRBV12-4, the J gene TRBJ1-2, with D maybe TRBD1 (6 bases). There are 13 residues in the CDR3. V lost 6 bases, J lost 4 bases, and 12 bases lay in between.

At least ten counts were recorded for this clonotype. The rearrangement links TRBV7-6 to TRBJ2-5; D gene ambiguous. Trimming pared 3 bases from V and 2 bases from J, leaving 7 bases between. CDR1 SGHVS and CDR2 FNYEAQ come from the germline V gene. This CDR3 spans 13 amino acids. The CDR3 protein is CASSFDLQETQYF. The DNA of the CDR3 is TGTGCCAGCAGCTTCGATTTACAAGAGACCCAGTACTTC.

This sequence joins TRBV20-1 and TRBJ1-4; D gene unclear. The CDR3 extends over 16 amino acids. Trimming cost V 2 bases and J 4 bases, with 17 bases left between them. From germline, CDR1 is DFQATT and CDR2 SNEGSKA (reference sequence). The CDR3 DNA reads as TGCAGTGCTAGACCTGGAGGAGGGCCAAGTAATGAAAAACTGTTTTTT. The encoded protein is CSARPGGGPSNEKLFF.

The table lists this clonotype with a few counts. V usage is TRBV28 and J usage is TRBJ1-3; weak D call: TRBD1 (5 bases). V lost 6 bases to trimming and J lost 0 bases, with 24 bases between them. This CDR3 contains 19 residues. Per the germline V gene, CDR1 is MDHEN and CDR2 is SYDVKM. The CDR3 is CASSADHTPRQSSGNTIYF. CDR3 coding DNA: TGTGCCAGCAGCGCAGACCATACCCCTCGACAGAGCTCTGGAAACACCATATATTTT.

This chain joins TRBV7-2 and TRBJ2-7; the D gene is possibly TRBD1 (6 bases). CDR3 length: 16 residues. CDR1 is SGHTA, CDR2 FQGNSA, per germline. Trimming left V 2 bases short and J 2 bases short, with 16 bases between. CDR3 protein: CASSLIGGDYAYEQYF. CDR3 DNA: TGTGCCAGCAGCTTAATTGGGGGCGACTATGCCTACGAGCAGTACTTC. Combining the CDR3 with reference TRBV7-2 and TRBJ2-7 gives the whole variable domain GAGVSQSPSNKVTEKGKDVELRCDPISGHTALYWYRQSLGQGLEFLIYFQGNSAPDKSGLPSDRFSAERTGGSVSTLTIQRTQQEDSAVYLCASSLIGGDYAYEQYFGPGTRLTVT.

This clonotype showed up many times. CDR3 in DNA: TGTGCCAGCAGTTATGGTAACGGGCCCCAGCATTTT. Residues: CASSYGNGPQHF. This chain uses TRBV12-3 or TRBV12-4 with TRBJ1-5, with D unclear. The CDR3 covers 12 residues. V was clipped by 4 bases and J by 9 bases, with 10 bases between them.

This clonotype was detected ten times or more. This sequence joins TRBV20-1 and TRBJ1-5; D not certain. The CDR3 spans 13 residues. Germline V CDR1 and CDR2: DFQATT, SNEGSKA (reference sequence). Trimming cost V 6 bases and J 3 bases, with 12 bases left between them. Written as DNA, the CDR3 is TGCAGTGCAAACGACATGAACAATCAGCCCCAGCATTTT. Its protein is CSANDMNNQPQHF.

This clonotype came up once. The chain recombines TRBV5-1 with TRBJ1-4, with unresolved D. V was clipped by 4 bases and J by 8 bases, with 12 bases between them. Germline values: CDR1 SGHRS, CDR2 YFSETQ. The CDR3 is 13 amino acids. This chain's CDR3 is CASSLPQREKLFF. In DNA, the CDR3 is TGCGCCAGCAGCCTCCCACAGAGGGAAAAACTGTTTTTT.

In this sample, this clonotype turned up a few times. V and J are TRBV20-1 and TRBJ1-3; TRBD1 matches at 7 bases. The CDR3 loop spans 14 amino acids. V trimming: 6 bases; J trimming: 0 bases; junction bases outside the gene matches: 5. Germline V gene sequence: CDR1 DFQATT, CDR2 SNEGSKA (reference sequence). CDR3 coding DNA: TGCAGTGCAACAAGGGACAGCTCTGGAAACACCATATATTTT. Translation: CSATRDSSGNTIYF.

There are many counts of this clonotype. The gene calls are TRBV11-2 and TRBJ1-5; D unresolved. Germline loops: CDR1 SGHAT, CDR2 FQNNGV. This CDR3 spans 19 amino acids. V was pared by 5 bases and J by 5 bases, with 28 bases between. The CDR3 sequence: CASSRSLTVLLVKDQPQHF. The CDR3 DNA reads as TGTGCCAGCAGCCGAAGTTTGACCGTTCTCCTAGTCAAGGATCAGCCCCAGCATTTT.

This clonotype showed up just a few times. CDR3 nucleotides: TGTGCCAGCAGCCTCGGACAGTTCTACGAGCAGTACTTC. Protein product: CASSLGQFYEQYF. The chain links TRBV28 to TRBJ2-7, with a possible D match to TRBD1 (6 bases). Trimming took off 6 bases at V and 3 bases at J, with 12 bases between the two ends. CDR1 MDHEN and CDR2 SYDVKM come from the germline V gene. The CDR3 is made up of 13 amino acids. The whole variable domain, filled in from reference TRBV28 and TRBJ2-7, reads DVKVTQSSRYLVKRTGEKVFLECVQDMDHENMFWYRQDPGLGLRLIYFSYDVKMKEKGDIPEGYSVSREKKERFSLILESASTNQTSMYLCASSLGQFYEQYFGPGTRLTVT.

This clonotype was observed a few times. This chain connects TRBV30 to TRBJ1-2; D might be TRBD1 (5 bases). Trimming took off 5 bases at V and 6 bases at J, with 13 bases between the two ends. CDR3 length equals 12 residues. The V gene's germline CDR1 is GTSNPN and CDR2 SVGIG (reference sequence). The CDR3 DNA follows: TGTGCCTGGGCCCGGGGCCATCATGGCTACACCTTC. Its translation is CAWARGHHGYTF. Looking up the rest from reference TRBV30 and TRBJ1-2 gives the full variable domain: SQTIHQWPATLVQPVGSPLSLECTVEGTSNPNLYWYRQAAGRGLQLLFYSVGIGQISSEVPQNLSASRPQDRQFILSSKKLLLSDSGFYLCAWARGHHGYTFGSGTRLTVV.

The rearrangement uses TRBV5-1 and TRBJ2-2; 11 bases align to TRBD1. The germline gives CDR1 SGHRS, CDR2 YFSETQ. Losses at the gene ends were 4 bases for V and 4 bases for J; bases not matched to a gene: 3. The CDR3 has 15 amino acids. CDR3 DNA: TGCGCCAGCAGCGGCGGGACAGGGGGCACCGGGGAGCTGTTTTTT. This translates into CASSGGTGGTGELFF.

As regards this clonotype: A read error may be the cause here, since a much bigger clone is one base away. The CDR3 DNA is TGTGCCAGCAGCTTGGCCAGGGGTACTGAGCAGTTCTTC. The encoded protein is CASSLARGTEQFF. The genes are TRBV5-6 and TRBJ2-1; D is possibly TRBD1 (6 bases). V was shortened by 0 bases and J by 9 bases, with 10 bases between the two germline ends. Looked up from germline, CDR1 is SGHDT and CDR2 is YYEEEE. CDR3 size: 13 residues.

The gene calls are TRBV6-1 and TRBJ1-2; D unclear. The germline gives CDR1 MNHNS, CDR2 SASEGT. V lost 3 bases, J lost 8 bases, and 4 bases lay in between. The CDR3 is made up of 10 amino acids. The CDR3 sequence: CASSELGYTF. The CDR3 nucleotides are TGTGCCAGCAGTGAGCTCGGCTACACCTTC.

In this sample, this clonotype turned up a few times. The chain is built from TRBV5-5 and TRBJ2-5, with TRBD2 identical over 8 bases. Unmatched junction bases numbered 15, after V lost 6 bases and J lost 5 bases. Germline values: CDR1 SGHKS, CDR2 YYEKEE (reference sequence). This CDR3 contains 16 residues. The CDR3 bases are TGTGCCAGCACCCTCTTACCGGCGGGGGGTTTGGAGACCCAGTACTTC. Encoded protein: CASTLLPAGGLETQYF.

The J gene is TRBJ2-3, the V gene TRBV7-8, with D perhaps matching TRBD2 (7 bases). V lost 5 bases and J 4 bases, leaving 19 bases between the germline ends. The germline V gene encodes CDR1 SGHVS and CDR2 FQNEAQ. This CDR3 is built from 16 residues. Here the CDR3 reads CASSLTRGGRADTQYF. The CDR3 DNA reads as TGTGCCAGCAGCCTAACGAGGGGGGGCAGGGCAGATACGCAGTATTTT.

The chain has TRBV12-3 or TRBV12-4 and TRBJ1-5; no reliable D call. Trimming removed 6 bases from V and 5 bases from J, with 14 bases in between. This CDR3 comprises 14 residues. The CDR3 reads CASSRTAGYQPQHF. CDR3 nucleotide sequence: TGTGCCAGCAGCCGGACCGCCGGTTATCAGCCCCAGCATTTT.

This clonotype was recorded a few times. The genes are TRBV18 and TRBJ2-1, with D tentatively TRBD2 (6 bases). V gave up 3 bases and J gave up 4 bases, with 13 bases separating them. Germline V gene sequence: CDR1 KGHSH, CDR2 LQKENI. There are 15 residues in the CDR3. In DNA form, the CDR3 reads TGTGCCAGCTCACCGACTAGAACCTCTTACAATGAGCAGTTCTTC. The encoded protein is CASSPTRTSYNEQFF.

DNA of the CDR3: TGCGCCAGCAGCAGGGGACAGGGGACGTTCGGGGCTTTCTTT. This translates into CASSRGQGTFGAFF. The V call is TRBV4-3, the J call TRBJ1-1; 10 bases are a match to TRBD1. The CDR3 is made up of 14 amino acids. V shed 5 bases and J 11 bases; nucleotides not matched to a gene: 11. Germline CDR1 and CDR2: LGHNA and YSLEER.

The genes are TRBV11-2 and TRBJ1-3, with D uncertain. From germline, CDR1 is SGHAT and CDR2 FQNNGV. The CDR3 consists of 16 residues. Between the trimmed V and J ends, which lost 1 base and 0 bases, there was a span of 10 bases. CDR3 sequence reads: CASSLGRQSSGNTIYF. The CDR3 DNA sequence: TGTGCCAGCAGCTTAGGGAGGCAGAGCTCTGGAAACACCATATATTTT.

This clonotype was detected only a few times. The rearrangement links TRBV6-5 to TRBJ2-7, with 8 bases matching TRBD1. V gave up 4 bases and J gave up 3 bases; unmatched junction bases: 8. The CDR3 sequence is 15 residues long. Germline CDR1 is MNHEY and CDR2 is SVGAGI. The CDR3 coding sequence is TGTGCCAGCAGTTCTGGACAGGGCCCGAACTACGAGCAGTACTTC. It yields the protein CASSSGQGPNYEQYF.

The V gene is TRBV4-3, the J gene TRBJ2-3; TRBD2 aligns across 10 bases. V was pared by 3 bases and J by 2 bases, with 5 bases of the junction left unmatched. The germline gives CDR1 LGHNA, CDR2 YSLEER. The CDR3 contains 16 residues. The CDR3 loop is CASSHKAGGPTDTQYF. The DNA of the CDR3 is TGCGCCAGCAGCCACAAAGCGGGAGGGCCCACAGATACGCAGTATTTT.

This clonotype was observed at least ten times. The genes are TRBV9 and TRBJ2-7; weak D call: TRBD2 (7 bases). V was shortened by 3 bases and J by 5 bases, with 18 bases between the two germline ends. The CDR3 contains 15 residues. Germline V gene sequence: CDR1 SGDLS, CDR2 YYNGEE. In DNA form, the CDR3 reads TGTGCCAGCAGCGCGGGGGGCGGGAGAGGGAACGAGCAGTACTTC. Encoded protein: CASSAGGGRGNEQYF. The full variable domain, rest sourced from reference TRBV9 and TRBJ2-7, is DSGVTQTPKHLITATGQRVTLRCSPRSGDLSVYWYQQSLDQGLQFLIQYYNGEERAKGNILERFSAQQFPDLHSELNLSSLELGDSALYFCASSAGGGRGNEQYFGPGTRLTVT.

This clonotype was counted only a few times. The V gene is TRBV6-2 or TRBV6-3, the J gene TRBJ1-2; 7 nucleotides agree with TRBD1. The CDR3 length is 13 residues. J gave up 4 bases and V 5 bases, and 4 bases lay outside the gene matches. Germline lookup yields CDR1 MNHEY and CDR2 SVGEGT. The CDR3 here is CASSGGTVYGYTF. As DNA, the CDR3 is TGTGCCAGCAGTGGAGGGACAGTCTATGGCTACACCTTC.

This clonotype was counted only a few times. The chain has TRBV6-1 and TRBJ2-2; D may be TRBD1 (6 bases). V lost 7 bases to trimming and J lost 5 bases, with 14 bases between them. CDR1 is MNHNS, CDR2 SASEGT, per germline. The CDR3 contains 14 residues. CDR3 loop: CASIQGFWTGELFF. In DNA, the CDR3 is TGTGCCAGCATTCAGGGGTTTTGGACCGGGGAGCTGTTTTTT.

In its sample, this clonotype was seen a few times. This chain links TRBV5-1 with TRBJ2-3; no clear D gene. Trimming pared 4 bases from V and 8 bases from J, leaving 17 bases between. The CDR3 contains 14 residues. CDR1 is SGHRS, CDR2 YFSETQ, per germline. The CDR3 nucleotides are TGCGCCAGCAGCCCCCGACTCGCCGAAGCTACGCAGTATTTT. Translated, it gives CASSPRLAEATQYF.

This clonotype was seen more than once but under ten times. V and J are TRBV12-3 or TRBV12-4 and TRBJ2-2; TRBD2 matches at 8 bases. This CDR3 contains 17 residues. The V gene end was trimmed by 6 bases and the J gene end by 6 bases; junction bases not matched to a gene: 15. In DNA, the CDR3 is TGTGCCAGCAGCCGCTCAAACTCCGGGACTAGTCCCGGGGAGCTGTTTTTT. Protein product: CASSRSNSGTSPGELFF.